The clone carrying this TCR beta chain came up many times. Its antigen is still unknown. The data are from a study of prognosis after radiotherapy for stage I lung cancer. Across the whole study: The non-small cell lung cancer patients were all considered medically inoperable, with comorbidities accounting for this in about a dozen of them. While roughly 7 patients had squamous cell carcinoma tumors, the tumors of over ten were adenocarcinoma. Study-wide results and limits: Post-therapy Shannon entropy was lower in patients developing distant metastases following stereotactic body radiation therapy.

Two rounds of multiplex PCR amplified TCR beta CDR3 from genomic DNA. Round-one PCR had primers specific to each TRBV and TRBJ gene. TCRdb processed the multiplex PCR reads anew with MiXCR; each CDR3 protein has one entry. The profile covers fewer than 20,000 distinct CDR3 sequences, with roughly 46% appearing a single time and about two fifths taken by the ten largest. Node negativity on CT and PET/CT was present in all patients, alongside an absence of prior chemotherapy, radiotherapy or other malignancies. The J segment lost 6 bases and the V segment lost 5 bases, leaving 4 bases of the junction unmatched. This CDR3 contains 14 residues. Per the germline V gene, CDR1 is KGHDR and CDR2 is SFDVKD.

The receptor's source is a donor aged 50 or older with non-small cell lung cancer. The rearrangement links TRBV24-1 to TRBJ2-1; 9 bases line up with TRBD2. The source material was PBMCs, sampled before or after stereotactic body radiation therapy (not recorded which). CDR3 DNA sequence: TGTGCCACCAGTGCCAGCGGGAGGAGCAATGAGCAGTTCTTC. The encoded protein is CATSASGRSNEQFF.